This T cell receptor beta chain originates from a study of cytomegalovirus exposure and HLA in healthy donors. Broader study findings: High sensitivity and specificity were reportedly achieved when the classifier diagnosed cytomegalovirus status. Most TCR sequences were seen very rarely across donors, but some public TCRs occurred in many. According to the study, some 160 TCR beta chains were cytomegalovirus-associated.

Sequencing used immunoSEQ multiplex PCR; TCRdb keeps in-frame clones, though not all of them. In the table there are a few hundred thousand clones, about 86% of which are singletons. To note about this clone: The target antigen is unknown.

Sequenced: PBMCs. The clonotype originates from a woman aged 18-29 years in good health and CMV-seronegative.

The CDR3 bases are TGTGCCAGCACAAATAACCCCGGACAGGGCACCTACGAGCAGTACTTC. Its translation: CASTNNPGQGTYEQYF. The chain employs TRBV5-6 and TRBJ2-7; 8 nucleotides align to TRBD1. The ends lost 6 bases at V and 2 bases at J; junction bases unmatched: 13. Germline CDR1 and CDR2: SGHDT and YYEEEE. This CDR3 is 16 amino acids long.